This T cell receptor beta chain was identified during a study of early T cells in non-severe SARS-CoV-2 infection. The CDR3 runs to 15 residues. The J segment lost 7 bases and the V segment lost 1 base, leaving 6 bases of the junction unmatched. Germline V gives CDR1 MDHEN, CDR2 SYDVKM. The TCR library protocol was used to attach unique molecular identifiers. These identifiers were attached to individual cDNA molecules. MiXCR, applied by TCRdb to the 5' RACE reads, yields one record per CDR3 protein. Among fewer than 40,000 distinct CDR3 sequences, 4.5% to 7.5% were seen once, and the ten largest hold about 5.1%.

V gene TRBV28 combines with J gene TRBJ1-5, with 8 bases identical to TRBD1. The receptor's source is an adult who was a healthcare worker with PCR-confirmed SARS-CoV-2 infection or an uninfected control (not recorded which). The sequenced material came from whole blood. The CDR3 loop reads CASSLSDRVWQPQHF. CDR3 sequence (DNA): TGTGCCAGCAGTTTATCGGACAGGGTATGGCAGCCCCAGCATTTT. Drawing the rest from reference TRBV28 and TRBJ1-5, the complete variable domain is DVKVTQSSRYLVKRTGEKVFLECVQDMDHENMFWYRQDPGLGLRLIYFSYDVKMKEKGDIPEGYSVSREKKERFSLILESASTNQTSMYLCASSLSDRVWQPQHFGDGTRLSIL.